This paragraph reports one T cell receptor (beta chain). Its antigen is not identified. This cohort consisted of healthy bone marrow donors. Germline assignment: CDR1 SNHLY and CDR2 FYNNEI. V gave up 6 bases and J gave up 9 bases, with 12 bases separating them. The CDR3 is 13 amino acids. The data were taken from a study of cytomegalovirus exposure and HLA in healthy donors. Study-wide points: Cytomegalovirus-associated TCR beta chains were listed, numbering 164.

PCR used 60 Vbeta primers and 13 Jbeta primers. Clones were sequenced by immunoSEQ multiplex PCR, and TCRdb holds only the in-frame ones, with some missing. The table shows some 200,000 clones, with around four fifths occurring only once. The clonotype originates from a boy between 2 and 15 years old in good health and CMV-seronegative. The chain combines TRBV2 with TRBJ1-6; D may be TRBD1 (6 bases). Sequencing was carried out using PBMCs. The CDR3 bases are TGTGCCAGCAGCCCCACAGGGAGTTCACCCCTCCACTTT. Translated, it gives CASSPTGSSPLHF.